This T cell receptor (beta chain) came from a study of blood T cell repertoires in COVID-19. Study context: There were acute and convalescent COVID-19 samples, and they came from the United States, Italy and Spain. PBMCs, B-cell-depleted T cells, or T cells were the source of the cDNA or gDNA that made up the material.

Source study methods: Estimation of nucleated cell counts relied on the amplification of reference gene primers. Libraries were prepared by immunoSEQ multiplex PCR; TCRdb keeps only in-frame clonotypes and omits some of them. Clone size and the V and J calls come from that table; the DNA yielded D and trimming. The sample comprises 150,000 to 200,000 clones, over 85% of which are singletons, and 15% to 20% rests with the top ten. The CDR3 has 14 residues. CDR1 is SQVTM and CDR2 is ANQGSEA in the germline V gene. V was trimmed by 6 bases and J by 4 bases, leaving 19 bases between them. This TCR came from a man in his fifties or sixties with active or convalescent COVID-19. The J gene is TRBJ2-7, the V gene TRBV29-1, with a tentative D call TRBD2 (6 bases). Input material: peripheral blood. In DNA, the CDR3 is TGCAGCGTCCAAACCGGGACTGGTACATACGAGCAGTACTTC. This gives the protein CSVQTGTGTYEQYF.